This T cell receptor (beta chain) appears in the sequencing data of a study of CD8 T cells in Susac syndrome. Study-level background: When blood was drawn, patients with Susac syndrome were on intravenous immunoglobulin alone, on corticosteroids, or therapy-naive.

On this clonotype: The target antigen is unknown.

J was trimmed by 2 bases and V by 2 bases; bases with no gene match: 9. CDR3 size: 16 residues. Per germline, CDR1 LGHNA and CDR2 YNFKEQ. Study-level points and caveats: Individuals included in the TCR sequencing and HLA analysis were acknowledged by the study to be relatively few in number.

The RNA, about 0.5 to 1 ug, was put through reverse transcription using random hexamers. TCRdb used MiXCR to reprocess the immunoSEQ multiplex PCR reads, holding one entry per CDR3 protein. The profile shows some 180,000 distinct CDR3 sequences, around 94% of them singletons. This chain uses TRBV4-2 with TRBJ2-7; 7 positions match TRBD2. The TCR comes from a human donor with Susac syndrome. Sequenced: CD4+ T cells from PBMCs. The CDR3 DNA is TGTGCCAGCAGCCAAACAGCGGGGCCGATGCCCTACGAGCAGTACTTC. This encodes CASSQTAGPMPYEQYF.